This passage covers 14 T cell receptor beta chains from one sample sequenced in a study of shared clonotypes between healthy human individuals (dated by TCRdb to the early 2020s). CD8 naive samples were CD45RO-negative cells positively selected for CCR7, giving a CD45RA+CCR7+ population that excluded TemRA cells. Libraries were constructed by the immunoSEQ multiplex PCR assay. TCRdb carries this immuneACCESS record with in-frame sequences only. Its versions omit some clonotypes, under half of them owing to an unresolved V gene in the studies checked, with the rest unexplained. In this sample the table shows millions of clones, over 85% of which occur a single time. The biggest ten clones account for 0.85% to 1.2% of the sample. The sequencing sample was made of naive CD8+ T cells sorted from blood. According to the study, the label for this sample's cell subset or site signals: CD45RA+CCR7+. Receptor source: a man aged 18 to 29 in good health.

The chain combines TRBV6-6 with TRBJ2-7; 8 nucleotides line up with TRBD1. The length of the CDR3 is 13 residues. Looked up from germline, CDR1 is MNHNY and CDR2 is SVGAGI (reference sequence). J was trimmed by 4 bases and V by 5 bases; bases with no gene match: 4. CDR3 sequence: CASSPDRVYEQYF. The CDR3 DNA sequence: TGTGCCAGCAGTCCGGACAGGGTATACGAGCAGTACTTC.

This clone was detected only once. This could be a read error, since a much larger clone is one nucleotide away. Additional DNA sequences in this sample encode the identical CDR3. The chain is built from TRBV7-2 and TRBJ2-7; 7 positions agree with TRBD1. Germline V lookup: CDR1 SGHTA, CDR2 FQGNSA. The CDR3 contains 13 residues. The trim removed 2 bases at V and 2 bases at J, leaving 0 bases unmatched. CDR3 DNA sequence: TGTGCCAGCAGCTTACAGGGGGCCTACGAGCAGTACTTC. Translating it yields CASSLQGAYEQYF.

In nucleotides, the CDR3 is TGTGCCACCAGCAGTGACAGGGGTCCCAATCAGCCCCAGCATTTT. This sequence encodes CATSSDRGPNQPQHF. V gene TRBV15 combines with J gene TRBJ1-5, with 8 bases identical to TRBD1. This CDR3 is built from 15 residues. CDR1 is LNHNV, CDR2 YYDKDF, per germline (reference sequence). V lost 3 bases and J lost 3; bases outside the gene matches: 4. Full variable domain (rest looked up from reference TRBV15 and TRBJ1-5): DAMVIQNPRYQVTQFGKPVTLSCSQTLNHNVMYWYQQKSSQAPKLLFHYYDKDFNNEADTPDNFQSRRPNTSFCFLDIRSPGLGDTAMYLCATSSDRGPNQPQHFGDGTRLSIL.

This clone has just one count. The chain links TRBV7-9 to TRBJ2-4; D is uncertain. This CDR3 spans 15 amino acids. The germline gives CDR1 SEHNR, CDR2 FQNEAQ (reference sequence). Trimming removed 0 bases at V and 1 base at J, with 7 bases between. This chain's CDR3 is CASSLASIAKNIQYF. The DNA for the CDR3 is TGTGCCAGCAGCTTAGCGTCTATCGCCAAAAACATTCAGTACTTC.

The chain carries TRBV7-8 and TRBJ2-2; no reliable D call. Deletions cut 4 bases from V and 9 bases from J, with 6 bases between. CDR3 length: 11 amino acids. The germline CDR1 and CDR2 sequences are SGHVS and FQNEAQ. In nucleotides, the CDR3 is TGTGCCAGCAGCTCCGGGTGGGAGCTGTTTTTT. Its translation: CASSSGWELFF. Supplemented by reference TRBV7-8 and TRBJ2-2, the full variable domain reads GAGVSQSPRYKVAKRGQDVALRCDPISGHVSLFWYQQALGQGPEFLTYFQNEAQLDKSGLPSDRFFAERPEGSVSTLKIQRTQQEDSAVYLCASSSGWELFFGEGSRLTVL.

This chain joins TRBV27 and TRBJ1-2, with TRBD1 identical over 7 bases. This CDR3 comprises 14 residues. V shed 5 bases, J shed 7 bases, and the junction held 10 bases outside the gene matches. Germline V lookup: CDR1 MNHEY, CDR2 SMNVEV (reference sequence). This CDR3 is CASSILQGSVGYTF. The CDR3 bases are TGTGCCAGCAGTATACTACAGGGGTCAGTTGGCTACACCTTC.

V and J are TRBV6-5 and TRBJ2-1; 10 nucleotides line up with TRBD2. The CDR3 runs 15 residues. V lost 4 bases and J lost 10; bases outside the gene matches: 10. Germline V CDR1 and CDR2: MNHEY, SVGAGI. CDR3 bases: TGTGCCAGCAGTTCTCAAGGTAGCGGGGGGCCGGAGCAGTTCTTC. Protein sequence: CASSSQGSGGPEQFF.

The chain recombines TRBV13 with TRBJ2-1; possible D gene TRBD1, 5 bases. Germline loops: CDR1 PRHDT, CDR2 FYEKMQ (reference sequence). V was pared by 0 bases and J by 4 bases, with 10 bases between. CDR3 size: 15 residues. The CDR3 DNA reads TGTGCCAGCAGCTTAGGAATGGACAATTACAATGAGCAGTTCTTC. Protein product: CASSLGMDNYNEQFF. Full variable domain (remainder filled in from reference TRBV13 and TRBJ2-1): AAGVIQSPRHLIKEKRETATLKCYPIPRHDTVYWYQQGPGQDPQFLISFYEKMQSDKGSIPDRFSAQQFSDYHSELNMSSLELGDSALYFCASSLGMDNYNEQFFGPGTRLTVL.

About this clone itself: At the DNA level, this CDR3 is encoded by other sequences in the same sample as well. CDR3 coding DNA: TGTGCCACCAGCAGAGATCGAGGGTTAGAGACCCAGTACTTC. Encoded protein: CATSRDRGLETQYF. The chain uses TRBV15 and TRBJ2-5; TRBD2 is a possible D gene (5 bases). The CDR3 runs 14 residues. Between the trimmed V and J ends, which lost 0 bases and 4 bases, there was a span of 9 bases. Germline V gene data show CDR1 as LNHNV and CDR2 as YYDKDF (reference sequence).

This chain uses TRBV19 with TRBJ2-7; tentative D call: TRBD2 (5 bases). Germline assignment: CDR1 LNHDA and CDR2 SQIVND (reference sequence). Trimming left V 6 bases short and J 4 bases short, with 13 bases between. The CDR3 runs to 13 residues. The CDR3 loop reads CASSKDSYYEQYF. The CDR3 DNA reads as TGTGCCAGTAGCAAGGACTCGTATTACGAGCAGTACTTC.

The chain uses TRBV4-1 and TRBJ2-2, with a possible D match to TRBD1 (6 bases). This CDR3 spans 16 amino acids. Trimming took off 0 bases at V and 5 bases at J, with 13 bases between the two ends. The germline V gene encodes CDR1 MGHRA and CDR2 YSYEKL. The CDR3 sequence is CASSQDGTTLTGELFF. The CDR3 coding sequence is TGCGCCAGCAGCCAAGACGGGACAACTCTGACCGGGGAGCTGTTTTTT.

This chain links TRBV29-1 with TRBJ2-5; no reliable D call. This CDR3 spans 14 amino acids. Germline V gives CDR1 SQVTM, CDR2 ANQGSEA. V lost 6 bases and J lost 5, with 19 bases in between. CDR3 sequence reads: CSVASFNSLETQYF. CDR3 bases: TGCAGCGTCGCTTCGTTCAATTCGCTGGAGACCCAGTACTTC.

The chain employs TRBV19 and TRBJ2-3, with 8 bases fitting TRBD1. The CDR3 is 16 amino acids. J gave up 3 bases and V 7 bases, and 12 bases lay outside the gene matches. In germline, CDR1 is LNHDA, CDR2 SQIVND (reference sequence). The CDR3 nucleotides are TGTGCCAGTACCCCGAACCAAGGACAGGGAACAGATACGCAGTATTTT. This codes for CASTPNQGQGTDTQYF. Combining the CDR3 with reference TRBV19 and TRBJ2-3 gives the whole variable domain DGGITQSPKYLFRKEGQNVTLSCEQNLNHDAMYWYRQDPGQGLRLIYYSQIVNDFQKGDIAEGYSVSREKKESFPLTVTSAQKNPTAFYLCASTPNQGQGTDTQYFGPGTRLTVL.

As for this clone: Other DNA sequences in this specimen translate into the identical CDR3. V usage is TRBV7-9 and J usage is TRBJ2-2; D perhaps matches TRBD2 (5 bases). Germline CDR1 and CDR2: SEHNR and FQNEAQ (reference sequence). V dropped 2 bases and J dropped 2 bases, with 9 bases sitting between them. This CDR3 has 15 residues. DNA for the CDR3: TGTGCCAGCAGCTTATTAGCGACAAACACCGGGGAGCTGTTTTTT. Its protein product is CASSLLATNTGELFF.